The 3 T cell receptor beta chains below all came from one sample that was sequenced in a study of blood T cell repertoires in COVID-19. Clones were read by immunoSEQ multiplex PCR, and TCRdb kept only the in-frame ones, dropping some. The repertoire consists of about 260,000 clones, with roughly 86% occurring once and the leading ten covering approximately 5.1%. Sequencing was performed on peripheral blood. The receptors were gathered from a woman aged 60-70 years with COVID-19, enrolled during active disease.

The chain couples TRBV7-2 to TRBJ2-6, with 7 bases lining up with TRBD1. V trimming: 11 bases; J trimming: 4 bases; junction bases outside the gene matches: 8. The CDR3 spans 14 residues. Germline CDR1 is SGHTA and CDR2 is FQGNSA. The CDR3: CAGETGSGANVLTF. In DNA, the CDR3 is TGTGCCGGTGAGACAGGGAGCGGGGCCAACGTCCTGACTTTC.

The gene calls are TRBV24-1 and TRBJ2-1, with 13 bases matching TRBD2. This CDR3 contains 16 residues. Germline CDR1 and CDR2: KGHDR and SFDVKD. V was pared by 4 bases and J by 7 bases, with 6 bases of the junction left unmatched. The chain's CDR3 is CATSEWTSGSKNEQFF. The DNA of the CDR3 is TGTGCCACCAGTGAGTGGACTAGCGGGAGTAAGAATGAGCAGTTCTTC.

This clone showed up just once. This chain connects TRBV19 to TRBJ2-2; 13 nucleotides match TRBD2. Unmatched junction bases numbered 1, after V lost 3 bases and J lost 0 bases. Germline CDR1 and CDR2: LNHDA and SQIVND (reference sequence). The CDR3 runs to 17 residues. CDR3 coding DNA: TGTGCCAGTAGTATCGGGACTAGCGGGGCGAACACCGGGGAGCTGTTTTTT. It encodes CASSIGTSGANTGELFF.